Given below is one T cell receptor beta chain in context. Its antigen is as yet unknown. The data belong to a study of PD-1 blockade in classical Hodgkin lymphoma. Regarding the study as a whole: Healthy donors were reported to have higher baseline TCR diversity than newly diagnosed patients. Baseline diversity was lower in partial responders and progressors than complete responders. Exclusion covered patients beginning nivolumab under 1 year post-ASCT.

Every patient had relapsed following autologous stem cell transplantation, and cohorts differed in brentuximab vedotin exposure. Germline CDR1 SGHAT, CDR2 FQNNGV. The CDR3 has 15 residues. With V trimmed by 3 bases and J by 6 bases, 6 bases remained unmatched. Data came from immunoSEQ multiplex PCR; TCRdb stores just in-frame clones and leaves some out. The table shows some 39,000 clones, with 88% occurring only once. The sequence was collected from a human donor with classical Hodgkin lymphoma. Here the sequenced sample was peripheral blood mononuclear cells (PBMCs), taken at baseline. The chain is built from TRBV11-2 and TRBJ2-1; TRBD2 agrees at 9 bases. CDR3 amino acids: CASSFGGGAGNEQFF. In DNA form, the CDR3 reads TGTGCCAGCAGCTTTGGCGGGGGGGCGGGCAATGAGCAGTTCTTC.